This TCR beta chain stems from a study of CD8 T cells in ankylosing spondylitis. Study-level findings and limits: A TCR beta motif made of about 8 highly homologous variants seemed typical of ankylosing spondylitis blood. The study looked at matched synovial fluid samples from ankylosing spondylitis patients. Disease-linked clones were reported to be significantly enriched there. Clones that were linked to disease were CD8+ and were relatively rare in peripheral blood.

In regard to this clonotype: Antigen: not known.

In TCRdb, the 5' RACE reads were re-called with MiXCR into one record per CDR3 protein. The profile covers about 750,000 distinct CDR3 sequences, with 19% appearing a single time and about 20% taken by the ten largest. The TCR was taken from a male donor with ankylosing spondylitis. Sequencing input: blood, either unsorted or a sorted T cell fraction (not recorded which).

The chain's CDR3 is CASSDGGGAMEQFF. CDR3 DNA: TGTGCCAGCAGTGACGGAGGGGGGGCGATGGAGCAGTTCTTC. The V and J genes are TRBV6-4 and TRBJ2-1; TRBD2 might be the D (7 bases). CDR3 length: 14 residues. Germline loops: CDR1 MRHNA, CDR2 SNTAGT. V dropped 2 bases and J dropped 10 bases, with 15 bases sitting between them.